The source of this T cell receptor beta chain is a study of blood T cell repertoires in COVID-19. Study information: There were acute and convalescent COVID-19 samples, and they came from the United States, Italy and Spain. Sources were T cells, B-cell-depleted T cells, or PBMCs; the material itself was cDNA or gDNA.

Enrolment of Seattle patients took place during active infection, and they were followed longitudinally. In the authors' workflow: Quantification of nucleated cells was approximated via reference gene primer amplification. Data came from immunoSEQ multiplex PCR; TCRdb stores just in-frame clones and leaves some out. That table furnishes V, J and clone size, whereas the DNA furnished D and trimming. The table lists 400,000 to 450,000 clones, around 91% of them singletons. Specimen: peripheral blood. The receptor was isolated from a woman aged 40 to 55 with COVID-19, enrolled during active disease.

The CDR3 loop reads CASSPTGFSNQPQHF. The CDR3 region has the DNA TGCGCCAGCAGCCCGACAGGATTTAGCAATCAGCCCCAGCATTTT. V is TRBV4-1 and J is TRBJ1-5, with D tentatively TRBD1 (6 bases). CDR3 length: 15 residues. Trimming removed 4 bases at V and 0 bases at J, with 10 bases between. CDR1 is MGHRA and CDR2 is YSYEKL in the germline V gene.